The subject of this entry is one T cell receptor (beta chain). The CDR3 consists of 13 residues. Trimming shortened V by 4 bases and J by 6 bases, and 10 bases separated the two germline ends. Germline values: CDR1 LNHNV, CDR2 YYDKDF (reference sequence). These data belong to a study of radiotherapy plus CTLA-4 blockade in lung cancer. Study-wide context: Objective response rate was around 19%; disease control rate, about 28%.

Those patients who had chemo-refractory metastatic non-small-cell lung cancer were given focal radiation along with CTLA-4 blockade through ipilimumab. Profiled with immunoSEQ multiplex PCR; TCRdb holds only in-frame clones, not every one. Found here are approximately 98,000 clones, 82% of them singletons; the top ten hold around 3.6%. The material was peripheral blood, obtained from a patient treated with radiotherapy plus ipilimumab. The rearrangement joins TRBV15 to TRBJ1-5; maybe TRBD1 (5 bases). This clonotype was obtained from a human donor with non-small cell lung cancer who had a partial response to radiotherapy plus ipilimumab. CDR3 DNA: TGTGCCACCAGCATACAGGTGGGTCAGCCCCAGCATTTT. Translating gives CATSIQVGQPQHF.